The 8 T cell receptor beta chains given below trace back to one sample, sequenced in a study of molecular identifiers for immune sequencing clone quantification. Each CDR3 protein is one row after TCRdb ran MiXCR on the PCR reads. The profile shows nearly 650,000 distinct CDR3 sequences, roughly 23% of them singletons. Sequencing input: naive CD8+ T cells from blood, with Jurkat cell RNA spiked in. The subset denotes: FACS-sorted CD8+CD4-CCR7+CD45RA+ naive T cells. These TCRs come from a human donor in good health. Some libraries in this study had Jurkat cell RNA spiked in.

The chain combines TRBV4-3 with TRBJ2-7; D may correspond to TRBD1 or TRBD2 (6 bases each). Trimming took 0 bases from V and 3 from J, leaving 12 bases between them. The V gene's germline CDR1 is LGHNA and CDR2 YSLEER. The CDR3 is made up of 15 amino acids. The CDR3 DNA follows: TGCGCCAGCAGCCAAGATGAGGGGGGCTACTACGAGCAGTACTTC. Translation gives CASSQDEGGYYEQYF.

Points on this clonotype: A much larger clone lies one base from this, so it may be a read error. V usage is TRBV27 and J usage is TRBJ2-7; D perhaps matches TRBD2 (5 bases). The CDR3 loop spans 13 amino acids. Germline lookup yields CDR1 MNHEY and CDR2 SMNVEV (reference sequence). CDR3 region: CASSYGPGYGQYF. CDR3 DNA sequence: TGTGCCAGCAGTTATGGTCCGGGGTACGGGCAGTACTTC.

This clonotype was found many times. The chain employs TRBV29-1 and TRBJ2-3; D ambiguous. The length of the CDR3 is 13 residues. The germline V and J ends were trimmed by 7 bases and 2 bases, with 13 bases remaining between them. Germline V gene sequence: CDR1 SQVTM, CDR2 ANQGSEA. For the CDR3, the DNA is TGCAGCGCCCTACCAGGAGACACAGATACGCAGTATTTT. It codes for CSALPGDTDTQYF.

The sample holds a few counts of this clonotype. The chain employs TRBV19 and TRBJ1-5, with D hard to call. The CDR3 length is 12 residues. V gave up 7 bases and J gave up 1 base, with 5 bases separating them. Germline CDR1 and CDR2: LNHDA and SQIVND (reference sequence). In nucleotides, the CDR3 is TGTGCCAGTACGGACAGCAATCAGCCCCAGCATTTT. It specifies CASTDSNQPQHF.

V is TRBV6-5 and J is TRBJ2-7; TRBD1 matches at 7 bases. V lost 6 bases, J lost 0 bases, and 17 bases stayed unmatched. The CDR3 has 18 residues. Germline assignment: CDR1 MNHEY and CDR2 SVGAGI. CDR3 protein: CASSQTGTADTRSYEQYF. CDR3 in DNA: TGTGCCAGCAGCCAAACCGGGACAGCCGATACCCGCTCCTACGAGCAGTACTTC.

This clonotype was seen many times. This rearrangement joins TRBV14 to TRBJ2-7; D gene ambiguous. With 6 bases removed from V and 2 bases from J, the gap between germline ends came to 14 bases. There are 14 residues in the CDR3. The germline gives CDR1 SGHDN, CDR2 FVKESK. The CDR3 DNA sequence: TGTGCCAGCAGTACCCTTGACGGAGCCTACGAGCAGTACTTC. Translation gives CASSTLDGAYEQYF.

This clonotype was seen a handful of times. This rearrangement joins TRBV4-1 to TRBJ2-1, with TRBD2 matching 10 bases. The CDR3 is made up of 15 amino acids. Germline V gene lookup returns CDR1 MGHRA and CDR2 YSYEKL. V lost 4 bases and J lost 6; bases outside the gene matches: 6. CDR3 protein: CASSPGTSAPNEQFF. The CDR3 DNA sequence: TGCGCCAGCAGCCCTGGGACTAGCGCTCCCAATGAGCAGTTCTTC.

The chain has TRBV15 and TRBJ1-5, with D perhaps matching TRBD1 (6 bases). There are 14 residues in the CDR3. V lost 5 bases and J lost 2, with 10 bases in between. Germline V CDR1 and CDR2: LNHNV, YYDKDF (reference sequence). CDR3 protein: CATSRRGGNQPQHF. The CDR3 nucleotides are TGTGCCACCAGCCGCAGGGGTGGCAATCAGCCCCAGCATTTT.